This TCR beta chain was retrieved from a study of metastatic and nonmetastatic thyroid tumors. At the level of the study: Repertoire comparisons spanned blood and tumor or nodule tissue from malignant and benign thyroid patients. Study-wide points: Significantly greater TCR beta diversity was reportedly found in malignant thyroid tumors than in benign nodules (in blood and tumor).

In this sample, this clone turned up many times. The antigen is not known. One base away lies a much larger clone, so this may be a sequencing read error. This sample includes further DNA sequences coding for the same CDR3. Through MiXCR, TCRdb re-clonotyped the PCR reads. The sample shows over 45,000 clones, 22% of them seen only once. Germline V CDR1 and CDR2: MNHNS, SASEGT. CDR3 length equals 15 residues. No treatment of any kind had been given to any patient before thyroid surgery. V gene TRBV6-1 combines with J gene TRBJ1-3, with D perhaps matching TRBD1 (5 bases). The specimen sequenced was blood. This sequence originates from a male donor with papillary thyroid cancer or a benign thyroid nodule (not recorded which). Some clones in this sample may be carry-over from other donors' samples. As DNA, the CDR3 is TGTGCCAGCAGTCGAACAGGTGGCTCTGGGAACACCATATATTTT. Its translation: CASSRTGGSGNTIYF.